The 8 T cell receptor beta chains given below trace back to one sample, sequenced in a study of molecular identifiers for immune sequencing clone quantification. TCRdb ran MiXCR on the PCR reads and lists one entry per CDR3 protein. The data contain about 320,000 distinct CDR3 sequences, 24% of them seen just once; the ten biggest clones take up 0.7% to 0.95%. The sample taken for sequencing was naive CD8+ T cells from blood, with Jurkat cell RNA spiked in. This sample's subset: FACS-sorted CD8+CD4-CCR7+CD45RA+ naive T cells. The source of these receptors is a human donor in good health. Some libraries in this study had Jurkat cell RNA spiked in.

The rearrangement uses TRBV4-1 and TRBJ2-7; TRBD2 is a possible D gene (6 bases). The CDR3 runs to 15 residues. Germline CDR1 reads MGHRA; CDR2 reads YSYEKL. Between the trimmed V and J ends, which lost 0 bases and 3 bases, there was a span of 12 bases. In DNA, the CDR3 is TGCGCCAGCAGCCAAGAATTCTCCGGGAGCTACGAGCAGTACTTC. Translated, it gives CASSQEFSGSYEQYF.

This clonotype was detected ten times or more. The chain has TRBV6-2 or TRBV6-3 and TRBJ1-5; D unresolved. The V gene lost 2 bases and the J gene lost 6 bases, with 8 bases spanning the gap. CDR1 MNHEY and CDR2 SVGEGT come from the germline V gene. CDR3 length: 13 residues. The CDR3 bases are TGTGCCAGCAGTTACGGAGTGAGTCAGCCCCAGCATTTT. Residues: CASSYGVSQPQHF.

As for this clonotype: This may arise from a read error, as a much more abundant clone is one base away. V usage is TRBV7-6 and J usage is TRBJ2-7, with TRBD2 matching over 7 bases. This CDR3 region has 14 residues. CDR1 and CDR2 (germline): SGHVS, FNYEAQ. V shed 4 bases and J 2 bases; nucleotides not matched to a gene: 5. The CDR3 coding sequence is TGTGCCAGCAGCTCCCGCGGGGGACCCTACGAGCAGTACTTC. It specifies CASSSRGGPYEQYF.

Concerning this clonotype: Given a much more abundant clone one base away, this may be a read error. The chain joins TRBV12-3 or TRBV12-4 to TRBJ2-5, with D tentatively TRBD2 (5 bases). This CDR3 region has 12 residues. V was clipped by 7 bases and J by 8 bases, with 14 bases between them. The CDR3 DNA reads as TGTGCCAGCAAAAATCCAGCGGAAACCCAGTACTTC. It translates to CASKNPAETQYF.

This clonotype was counted ten times or more. The V gene is TRBV24-1, the J gene TRBJ2-7, with D unclear. Germline V lookup: CDR1 KGHDR, CDR2 SFDVKD. The CDR3 has 11 residues. Trimming took off 2 bases at V and 7 bases at J, with 5 bases between the two ends. CDR3 region: CATSDSQEQYF. The CDR3 coding sequence is TGTGCCACCAGTGATTCCCAGGAGCAGTACTTC.

This clonotype was counted ten times or more. V gene TRBV9 combines with J gene TRBJ2-7, with D possibly TRBD1 on 6 matching bases. This CDR3 has 13 residues. The germline V gene encodes CDR1 SGDLS and CDR2 YYNGEE. Between the trimmed V and J ends, which lost 4 bases and 2 bases, there was a span of 10 bases. DNA for the CDR3: TGTGCCAGCAGCCAGGGGCAGACCTACGAGCAGTACTTC. Encoded protein: CASSQGQTYEQYF.

About this clonotype: A single base separates this from a much larger clone, so it may be a read error. J is TRBJ1-6 and V is TRBV28, with TRBD1 matching over 8 bases. The CDR3 covers 14 residues. Germline V gene lookup returns CDR1 MDHEN and CDR2 SYDVKM. V dropped 9 bases and J dropped 9; count of bases not matched to a gene: 10. CDR3 sequence (DNA): TGTGCCAGTGGATTCAGGGGGCAGAGTTCACCCCTCCACTTT. It translates to CASGFRGQSSPLHF. The complete variable domain, with remaining parts taken from reference TRBV28 and TRBJ1-6, reads DVKVTQSSRYLVKRTGEKVFLECVQDMDHENMFWYRQDPGLGLRLIYFSYDVKMKEKGDIPEGYSVSREKKERFSLILESASTNQTSMYLCASGFRGQSSPLHFGNGTRLTVT.

This clonotype was picked up one time. The CDR3 end shows no conserved phenylalanine or tryptophan, and so a read error is likely. The V and J genes are TRBV12-3 or TRBV12-4 and TRBJ2-5; possibly TRBD1 for D (6 bases). The CDR3 sequence is 13 residues long. The CDR3 region has the DNA TGTGCCAGCAGCCCCCGGGACACTGAGATCCAGTACCTC. Protein: CASSPRDTEIQYL.